This TCR beta chain was captured by sequencing in a study of blood T cell repertoires in COVID-19 (dated by TCRdb to about 2020). At the level of the whole study: Collaborator samples came from the United States, Italy and Spain and covered acute and convalescent phases of COVID-19. The material from the prospective study consisted of cDNA or gDNA derived from T cells, B-cell-depleted T cells, or PBMCs. The dataset comprised deeply sampled blood TCRbeta repertoires from subjects exposed to, actively infected with, or recovered from COVID-19. The repertoires were released in a freely available public database meant as a resource for research on the immune response to SARS-CoV-2. The samples were drawn from the first 160 participants of the ongoing ImmuneRACE study and from 1,200 or so subjects provided by 6 global collaborators. A de-identified subject ID, COVID-19 status, age in years and sex were almost always included in the sample metadata. HLA class I and class II types, where available, came from metadata supplied by the sample provider rather than from assay-based typing.

The immunoSEQ Assay, a bias-controlled multiplex PCR, was used to amplify TCRbeta CDR3 regions from genomic DNA. The authors' pipeline ran thus. The number of nucleated cells in each sample was estimated from the amplification of reference gene primers within the assay. To quantify the absolute abundance of each unique TCRbeta CDR3 rearrangement, sequence reads were collapsed and filtered. For each sample, productive Simpson clonality was calculated as the square root of Simpson's diversity index across productive rearrangements. TCRdb mirrors the immuneACCESS table, restricted to in-frame sequences. Some clones are absent from its copies; in checked studies, under half trace to an unresolved V gene, and the reason for the others is unknown. V and J calls plus clone size are reproduced from that table; the DNA served to infer D and trimming. Counted in this sample were around 200,000 clones; 75% to 90% of them appeared once. The ten largest clones add up to 3.5% to 5.5% of the sample.

Broad study findings and their caveats: How much clinical and demographic metadata was included differed by source and by participant, and the metadata was provided uncurated.

Participants in the prospective study were enrolled through a virtual design, were aged about 18 to 100 years, and lived in about 25 United States geographic areas. Cohort assignment in the prospective study relied on participant-reported clinical history from a screening survey and a study questionnaire. Exposed participants were defined as having been in contact with someone with a PCR-confirmed or clinician-diagnosed COVID-19 case within 2 weeks of study entry. In the prospective study, whole blood, serum and a nasopharyngeal or oropharyngeal swab were collected from each participant by mobile phlebotomists. Additional blood draws and questionnaires over an approximately two-month period could optionally be provided by prospective study participants. Prospective study blood samples were shipped either frozen or at room temperature before DNA extraction. Sequences SGDLS (CDR1) and YYNGEE (CDR2) are obtained from the germline V gene. For this chain, trimming is 3 bases at the V end and 6 bases at the J end, and the number of junction bases without a gene match is 6. Measured from the cysteine to the phenylalanine, the CDR3 is 15 residues long. Of all the DNA, just the CDR3 is kept, 45 bases in frame from base 1.

Regarding this clone: The antigen it recognizes is unknown. One base away there is no much larger clone; base qualities are not given.

The chain joins TRBV9 to TRBJ1-5; 10 central nucleotides agree with TRBD1. The material sequenced was PBMCs or T cells enriched from blood (not recorded which). The source is a woman under 40 who had been exposed to COVID-19. The sequenced DNA is TGTGCCAGCAGCGAAGGGACAGGGGCTAGTCAGCCCCAGCATTTT. The translation is CASSEGTGASQPQHF.